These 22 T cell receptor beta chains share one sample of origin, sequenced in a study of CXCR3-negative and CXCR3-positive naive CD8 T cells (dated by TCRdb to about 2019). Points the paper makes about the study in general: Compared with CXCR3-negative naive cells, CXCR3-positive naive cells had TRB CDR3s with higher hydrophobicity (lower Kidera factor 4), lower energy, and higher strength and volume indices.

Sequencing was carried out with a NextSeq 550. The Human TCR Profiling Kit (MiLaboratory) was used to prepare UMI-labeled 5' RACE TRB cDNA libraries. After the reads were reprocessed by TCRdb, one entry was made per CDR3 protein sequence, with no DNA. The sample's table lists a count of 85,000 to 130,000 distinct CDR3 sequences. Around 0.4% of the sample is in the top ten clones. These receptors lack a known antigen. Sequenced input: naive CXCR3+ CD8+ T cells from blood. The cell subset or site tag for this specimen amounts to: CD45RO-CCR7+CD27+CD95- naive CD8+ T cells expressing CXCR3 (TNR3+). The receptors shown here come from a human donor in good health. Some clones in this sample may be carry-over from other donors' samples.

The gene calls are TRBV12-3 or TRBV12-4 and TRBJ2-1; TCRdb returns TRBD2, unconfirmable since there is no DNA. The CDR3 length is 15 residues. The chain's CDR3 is CASSLFGGGESEQFF.

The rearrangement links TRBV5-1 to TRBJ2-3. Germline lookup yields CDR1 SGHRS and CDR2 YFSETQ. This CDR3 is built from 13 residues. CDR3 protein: CASSSTSTDTQYF.

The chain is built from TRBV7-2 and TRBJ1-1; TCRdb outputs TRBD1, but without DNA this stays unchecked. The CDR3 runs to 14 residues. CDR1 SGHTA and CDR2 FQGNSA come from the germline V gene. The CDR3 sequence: CASSSLGGNTEAFF.

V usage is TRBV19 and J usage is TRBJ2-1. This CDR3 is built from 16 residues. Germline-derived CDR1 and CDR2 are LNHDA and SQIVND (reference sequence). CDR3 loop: CASSIAAGSSDNEQFF.

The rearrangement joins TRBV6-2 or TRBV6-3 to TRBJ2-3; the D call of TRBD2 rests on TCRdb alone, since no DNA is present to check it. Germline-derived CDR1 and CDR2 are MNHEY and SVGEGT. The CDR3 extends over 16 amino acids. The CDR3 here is CASSLAGGPGTDTQYF.

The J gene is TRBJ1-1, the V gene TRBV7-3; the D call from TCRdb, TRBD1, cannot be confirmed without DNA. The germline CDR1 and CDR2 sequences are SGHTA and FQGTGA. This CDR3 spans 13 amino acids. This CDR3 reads CASSLDRADEASF.

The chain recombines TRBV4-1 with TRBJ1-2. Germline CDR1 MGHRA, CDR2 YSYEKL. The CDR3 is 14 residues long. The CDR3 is CASRQDPAAYGYTF.

The CDR3 loop reads CASSAGGGGRQETQYF. The J gene is TRBJ2-7, the V gene TRBV28; the D call of TRBD1 rests on TCRdb alone, since no DNA is present to check it. Per the germline V gene, CDR1 is MDHEN and CDR2 is SYDVKM. The CDR3 has 16 amino acids.

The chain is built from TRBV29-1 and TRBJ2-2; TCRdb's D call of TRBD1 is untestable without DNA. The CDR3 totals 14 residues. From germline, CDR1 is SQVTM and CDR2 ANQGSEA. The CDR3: CSVENRERTGELFF.

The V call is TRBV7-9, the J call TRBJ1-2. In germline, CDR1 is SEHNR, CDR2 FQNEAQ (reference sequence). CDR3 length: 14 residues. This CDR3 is CASSFASPNYGYTF. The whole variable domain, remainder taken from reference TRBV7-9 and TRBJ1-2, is DTGVSQNPRHKITKRGQNVTFRCDPISEHNRLYWYRQTLGQGPEFLTYFQNEAQLEKSRLLSDRFSAERPKGSFSTLEIQRTEQGDSAMYLCASSFASPNYGYTFGSGTRLTVV.

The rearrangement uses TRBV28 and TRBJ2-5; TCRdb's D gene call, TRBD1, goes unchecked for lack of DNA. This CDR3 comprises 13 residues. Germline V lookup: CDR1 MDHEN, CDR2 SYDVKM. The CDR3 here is CASSSPVGETQYF.

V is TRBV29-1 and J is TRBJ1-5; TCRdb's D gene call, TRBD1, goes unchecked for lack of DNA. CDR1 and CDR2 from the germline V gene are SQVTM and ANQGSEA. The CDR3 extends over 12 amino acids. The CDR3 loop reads CSVEEQGQPQHF.

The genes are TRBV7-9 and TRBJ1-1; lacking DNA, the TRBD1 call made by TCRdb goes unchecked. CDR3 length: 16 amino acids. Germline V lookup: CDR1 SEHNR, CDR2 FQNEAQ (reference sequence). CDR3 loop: CASSLKGTGEDTEAFF.

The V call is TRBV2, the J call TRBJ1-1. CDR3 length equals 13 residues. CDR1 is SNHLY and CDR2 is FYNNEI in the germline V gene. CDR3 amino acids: CASIRTVNTEAFF.

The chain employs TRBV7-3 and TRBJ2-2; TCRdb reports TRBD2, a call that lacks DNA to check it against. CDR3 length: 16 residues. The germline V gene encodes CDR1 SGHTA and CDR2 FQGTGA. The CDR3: CASSLIAGDHTGELFF.

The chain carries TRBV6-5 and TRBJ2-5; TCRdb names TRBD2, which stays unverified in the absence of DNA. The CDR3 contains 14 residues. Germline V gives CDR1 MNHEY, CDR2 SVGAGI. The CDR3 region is CASSYGNDEGTQYF.

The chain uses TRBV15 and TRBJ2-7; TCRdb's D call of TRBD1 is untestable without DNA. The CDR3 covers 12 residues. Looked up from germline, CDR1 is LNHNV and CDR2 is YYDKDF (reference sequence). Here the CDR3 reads CATSPGGGEQYF.

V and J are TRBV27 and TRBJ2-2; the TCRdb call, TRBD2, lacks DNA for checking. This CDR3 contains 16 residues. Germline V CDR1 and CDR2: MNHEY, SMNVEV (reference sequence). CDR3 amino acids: CASKGLAGGNTGELFF.

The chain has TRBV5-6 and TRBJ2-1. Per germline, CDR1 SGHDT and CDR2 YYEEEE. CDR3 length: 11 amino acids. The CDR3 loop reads CASSFGKEQFF. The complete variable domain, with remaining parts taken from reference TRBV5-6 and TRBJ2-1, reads DAGVTQSPTHLIKTRGQQVTLRCSPKSGHDTVSWYQQALGQGPQFIFQYYEEEERQRGNFPDRFSGHQFPNYSSELNVNALLLGDSALYLCASSFGKEQFFGPGTRLTVL.

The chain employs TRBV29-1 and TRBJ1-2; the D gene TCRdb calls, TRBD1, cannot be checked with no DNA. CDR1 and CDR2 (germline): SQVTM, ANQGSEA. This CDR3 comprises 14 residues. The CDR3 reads CSVDEGASNYGYTF.

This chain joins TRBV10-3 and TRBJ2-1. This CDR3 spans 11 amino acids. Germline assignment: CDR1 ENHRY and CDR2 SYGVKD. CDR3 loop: CASEDDNEQFF.

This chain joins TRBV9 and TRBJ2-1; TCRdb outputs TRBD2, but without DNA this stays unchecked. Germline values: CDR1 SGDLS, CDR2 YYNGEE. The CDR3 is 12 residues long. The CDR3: CASSVGPNEQFF. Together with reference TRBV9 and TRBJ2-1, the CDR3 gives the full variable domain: DSGVTQTPKHLITATGQRVTLRCSPRSGDLSVYWYQQSLDQGLQFLIQYYNGEERAKGNILERFSAQQFPDLHSELNLSSLELGDSALYFCASSVGPNEQFFGPGTRLTVL.